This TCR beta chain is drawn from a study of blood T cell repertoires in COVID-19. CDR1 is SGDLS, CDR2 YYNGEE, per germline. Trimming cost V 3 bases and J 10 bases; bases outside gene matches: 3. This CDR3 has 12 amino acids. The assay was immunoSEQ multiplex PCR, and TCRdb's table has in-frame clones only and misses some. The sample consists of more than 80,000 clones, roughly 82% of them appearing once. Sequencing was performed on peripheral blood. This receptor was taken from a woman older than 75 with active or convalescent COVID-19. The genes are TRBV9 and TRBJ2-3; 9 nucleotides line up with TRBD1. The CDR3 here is CASSGTGVAQYF. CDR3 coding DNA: TGTGCCAGCAGCGGGACAGGGGTTGCGCAGTATTTT.